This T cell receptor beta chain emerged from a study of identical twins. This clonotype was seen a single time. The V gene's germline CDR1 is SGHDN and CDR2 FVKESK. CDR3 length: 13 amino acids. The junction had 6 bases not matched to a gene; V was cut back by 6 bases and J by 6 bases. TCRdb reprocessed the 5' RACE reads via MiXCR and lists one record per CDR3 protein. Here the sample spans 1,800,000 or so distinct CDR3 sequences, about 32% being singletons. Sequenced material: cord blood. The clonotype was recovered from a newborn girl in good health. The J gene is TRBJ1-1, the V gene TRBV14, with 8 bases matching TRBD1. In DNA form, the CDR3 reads TGTGCCAGCAGTCGACAGGGGATATCTGAAGCTTTCTTT. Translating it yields CASSRQGISEAFF.